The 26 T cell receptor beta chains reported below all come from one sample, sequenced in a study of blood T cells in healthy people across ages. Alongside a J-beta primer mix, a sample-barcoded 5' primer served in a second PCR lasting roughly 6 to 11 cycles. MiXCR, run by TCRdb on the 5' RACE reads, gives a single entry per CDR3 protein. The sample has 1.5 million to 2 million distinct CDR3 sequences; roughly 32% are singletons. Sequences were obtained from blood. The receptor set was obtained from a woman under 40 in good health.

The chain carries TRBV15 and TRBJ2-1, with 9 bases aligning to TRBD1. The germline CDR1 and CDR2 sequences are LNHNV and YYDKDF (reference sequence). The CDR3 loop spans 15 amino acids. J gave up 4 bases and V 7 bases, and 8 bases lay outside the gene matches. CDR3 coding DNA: TGTGCCACCACCCCGGGACAGGGTTTGTACAATGAGCAGTTCTTC. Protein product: CATTPGQGLYNEQFF.

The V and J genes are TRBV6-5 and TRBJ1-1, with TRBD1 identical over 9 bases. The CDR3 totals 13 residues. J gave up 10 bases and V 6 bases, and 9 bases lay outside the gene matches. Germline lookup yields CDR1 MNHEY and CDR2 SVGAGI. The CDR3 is CASSPRDRERAFF. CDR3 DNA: TGTGCCAGCAGCCCCCGGGACAGGGAACGAGCTTTCTTT.

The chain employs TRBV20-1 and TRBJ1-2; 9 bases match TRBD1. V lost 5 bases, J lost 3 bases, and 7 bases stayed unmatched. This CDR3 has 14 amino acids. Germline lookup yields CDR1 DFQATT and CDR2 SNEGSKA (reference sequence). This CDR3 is CSAPGTGMDYGYTF. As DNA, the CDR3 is TGCAGTGCTCCTGGGACAGGGATGGACTATGGCTACACCTTC.

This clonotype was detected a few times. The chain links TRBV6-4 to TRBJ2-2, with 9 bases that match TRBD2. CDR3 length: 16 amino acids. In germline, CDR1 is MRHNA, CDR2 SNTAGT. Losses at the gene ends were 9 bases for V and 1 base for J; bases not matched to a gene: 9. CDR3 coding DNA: TGTGCCAGTCGGGCCGGGACTAGCATGAACACCGGGGAGCTGTTTTTT. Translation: CASRAGTSMNTGELFF.

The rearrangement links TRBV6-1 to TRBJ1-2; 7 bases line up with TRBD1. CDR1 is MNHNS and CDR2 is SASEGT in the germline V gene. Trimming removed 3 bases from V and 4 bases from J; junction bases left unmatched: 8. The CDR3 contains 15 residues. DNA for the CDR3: TGTGCCAGCAGTGAGATGGTAGGGACAGCCTATGGCTACACCTTC. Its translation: CASSEMVGTAYGYTF.

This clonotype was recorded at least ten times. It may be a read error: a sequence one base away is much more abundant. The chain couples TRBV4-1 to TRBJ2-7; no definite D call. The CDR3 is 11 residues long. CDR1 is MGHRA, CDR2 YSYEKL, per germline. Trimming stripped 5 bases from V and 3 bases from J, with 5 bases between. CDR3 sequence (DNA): TGCGCCAGCAGCAACTGCTACGAGCAGTACTTC. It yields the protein CASSNCYEQYF.

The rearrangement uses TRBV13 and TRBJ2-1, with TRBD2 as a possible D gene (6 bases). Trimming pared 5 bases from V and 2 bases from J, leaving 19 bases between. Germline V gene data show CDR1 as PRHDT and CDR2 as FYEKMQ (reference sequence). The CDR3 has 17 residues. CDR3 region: CASSPTLAGQTYNEQFF. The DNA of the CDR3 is TGTGCCAGCAGCCCGACCCTGGCGGGGCAAACCTACAATGAGCAGTTCTTC.

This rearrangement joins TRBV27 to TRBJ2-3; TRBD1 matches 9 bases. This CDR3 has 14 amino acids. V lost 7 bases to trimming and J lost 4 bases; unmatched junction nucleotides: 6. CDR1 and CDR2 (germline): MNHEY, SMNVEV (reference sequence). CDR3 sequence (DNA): TGTGCCAGCACCCAGACAGGGGGATCAGATACGCAGTATTTT. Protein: CASTQTGGSDTQYF.

CDR3 DNA sequence: TGTGCCAGCAGGAGCGGGACAGCCGGGACCGAGCAGTACTTC. It specifies CASRSGTAGTEQYF. The chain uses TRBV27 and TRBJ2-5, with D perhaps assigned TRBD1 or TRBD2 (7 bases each). The J call is doubtful: the DNA matches TRBJ2-7 better. Germline V gene data show CDR1 as MNHEY and CDR2 as SMNVEV (reference sequence). This CDR3 is built from 14 residues.

The CDR3 coding sequence is TGTGCCAGCAGCCGGCCGACAGGGGGCATTGACGCTTTCTTT. It specifies CASSRPTGGIDAFF. The chain combines TRBV28 with TRBJ1-1, with 10 bases that match TRBD1. The CDR3 extends over 14 amino acids. In germline, CDR1 is MDHEN, CDR2 SYDVKM. V was clipped by 6 bases and J by 11 bases; unmatched bases: 12.

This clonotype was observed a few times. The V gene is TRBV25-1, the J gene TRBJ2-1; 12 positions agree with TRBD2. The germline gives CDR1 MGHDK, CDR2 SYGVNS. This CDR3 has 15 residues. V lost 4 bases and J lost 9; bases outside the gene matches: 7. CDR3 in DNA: TGTGCCAGCAGTGGGCGACTAGCGGGGGACGGTGAGCAGTTCTTC. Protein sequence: CASSGRLAGDGEQFF. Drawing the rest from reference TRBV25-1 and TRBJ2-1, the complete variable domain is EADIYQTPRYLVIGTGKKITLECSQTMGHDKMYWYQQDPGMELHLIHYSYGVNSTEKGDLSSESTVSRIRTEHFPLTLESARPSHTSQYLCASSGRLAGDGEQFFGPGTRLTVL.

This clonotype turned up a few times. The CDR3 coding sequence is TGCAGTGCTAGAGAGGCGCAGATTGAGCAGTTCTTC. It is translated as CSAREAQIEQFF. This chain joins TRBV20-1 and TRBJ2-1; the D is unclear. V lost 0 bases and J 9 bases, leaving 9 bases between the germline ends. CDR3 length: 12 amino acids. CDR1 is DFQATT and CDR2 is SNEGSKA in the germline V gene (reference sequence).

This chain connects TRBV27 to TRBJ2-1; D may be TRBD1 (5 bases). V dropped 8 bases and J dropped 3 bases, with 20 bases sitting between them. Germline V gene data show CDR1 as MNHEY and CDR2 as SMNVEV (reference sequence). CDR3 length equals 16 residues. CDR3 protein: CASGSQGSRDYNEQFF. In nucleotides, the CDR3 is TGTGCCAGCGGTTCGCAGGGCAGCCGTGACTACAATGAGCAGTTCTTC.

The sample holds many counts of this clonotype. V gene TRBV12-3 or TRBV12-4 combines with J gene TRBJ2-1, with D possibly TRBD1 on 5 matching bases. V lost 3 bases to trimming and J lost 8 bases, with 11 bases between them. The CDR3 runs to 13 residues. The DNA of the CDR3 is TGTGCCAGCAGTTTCCTCCAGGGTCATGAGCAGTTCTTC. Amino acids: CASSFLQGHEQFF.

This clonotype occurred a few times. The CDR3 loop is CSAREGTLAGGGDNEQFF. For the CDR3, the DNA is TGCAGTGCTAGAGAAGGGACCTTAGCGGGAGGAGGGGACAATGAGCAGTTCTTC. The J gene is TRBJ2-1, the V gene TRBV20-1; 10 positions match TRBD2. V shed 0 bases, J shed 5 bases, and the junction held 13 bases outside the gene matches. CDR3 length: 18 amino acids. Germline lookup yields CDR1 DFQATT and CDR2 SNEGSKA (reference sequence).

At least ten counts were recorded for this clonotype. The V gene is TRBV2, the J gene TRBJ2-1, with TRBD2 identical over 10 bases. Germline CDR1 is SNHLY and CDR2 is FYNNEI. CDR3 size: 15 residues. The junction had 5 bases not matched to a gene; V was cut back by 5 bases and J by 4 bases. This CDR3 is CASSPGLAIYNEQFF. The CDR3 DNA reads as TGTGCCAGCAGTCCGGGACTAGCGATATACAATGAGCAGTTCTTC. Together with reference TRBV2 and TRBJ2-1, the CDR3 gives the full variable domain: EPEVTQTPSHQVTQMGQEVILRCVPISNHLYFYWYRQILGQKVEFLVSFYNNEISEKSEIFDDQFSVERPDGSNFTLKIRSTKLEDSAMYFCASSPGLAIYNEQFFGPGTRLTVL.

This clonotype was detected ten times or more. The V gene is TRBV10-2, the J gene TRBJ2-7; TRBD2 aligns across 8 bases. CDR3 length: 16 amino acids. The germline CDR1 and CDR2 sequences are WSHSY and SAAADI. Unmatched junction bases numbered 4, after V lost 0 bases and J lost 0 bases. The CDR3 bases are TGCGCCAGCAGTGAGTCGAGGCTAGCGGGCTCCTACGAGCAGTACTTC. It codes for CASSESRLAGSYEQYF.

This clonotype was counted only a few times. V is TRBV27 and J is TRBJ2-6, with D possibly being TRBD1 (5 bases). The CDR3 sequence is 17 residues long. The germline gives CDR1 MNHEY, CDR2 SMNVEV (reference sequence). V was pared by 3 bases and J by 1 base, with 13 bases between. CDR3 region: CASSFGRVGSGANVLTF. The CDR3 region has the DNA TGTGCCAGCAGTTTCGGCAGGGTAGGGTCTGGGGCCAACGTCCTGACTTTC. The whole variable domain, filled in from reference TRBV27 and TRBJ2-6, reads EAQVTQNPRYLITVTGKKLTVTCSQNMNHEYMSWYRQDPGLGLRQIYYSMNVEVTDKGDVPEGYKVSRKEKRNFPLILESPSPNQTSLYFCASSFGRVGSGANVLTFGAGSRLTVL.

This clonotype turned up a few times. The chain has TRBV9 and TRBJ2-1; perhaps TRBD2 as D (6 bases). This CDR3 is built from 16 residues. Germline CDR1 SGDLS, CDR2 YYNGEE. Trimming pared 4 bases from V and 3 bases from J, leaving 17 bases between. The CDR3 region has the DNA TGTGCCAGCAGCCCCTCAGGGCGGGATATCTACAATGAGCAGTTCTTC. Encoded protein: CASSPSGRDIYNEQFF.

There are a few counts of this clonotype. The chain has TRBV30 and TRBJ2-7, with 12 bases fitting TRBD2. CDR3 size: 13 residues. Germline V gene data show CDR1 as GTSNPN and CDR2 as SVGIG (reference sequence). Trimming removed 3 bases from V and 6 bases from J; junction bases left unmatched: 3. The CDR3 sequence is CAWRALAGGEQYF. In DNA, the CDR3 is TGTGCCTGGAGGGCACTAGCGGGAGGCGAGCAGTACTTC.

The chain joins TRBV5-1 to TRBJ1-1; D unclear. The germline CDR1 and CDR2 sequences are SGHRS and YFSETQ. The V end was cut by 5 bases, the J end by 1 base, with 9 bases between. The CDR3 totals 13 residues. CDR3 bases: TGCGCCAGCAGGGATACGTGGAACACTGAAGCTTTCTTT. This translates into CASRDTWNTEAFF.

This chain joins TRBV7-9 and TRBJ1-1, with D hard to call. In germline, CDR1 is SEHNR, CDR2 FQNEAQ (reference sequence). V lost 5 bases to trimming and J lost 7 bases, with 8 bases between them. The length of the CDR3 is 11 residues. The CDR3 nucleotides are TGTGCCAGCAGCCTCCCTGGTGAAGCTTTCTTT. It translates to CASSLPGEAFF.

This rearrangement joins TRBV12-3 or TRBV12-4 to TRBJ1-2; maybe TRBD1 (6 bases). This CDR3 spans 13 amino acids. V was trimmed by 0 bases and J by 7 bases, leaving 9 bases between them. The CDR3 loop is CASSLAGTSGYTF. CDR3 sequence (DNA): TGTGCCAGCAGTTTAGCAGGGACAAGTGGCTACACCTTC.

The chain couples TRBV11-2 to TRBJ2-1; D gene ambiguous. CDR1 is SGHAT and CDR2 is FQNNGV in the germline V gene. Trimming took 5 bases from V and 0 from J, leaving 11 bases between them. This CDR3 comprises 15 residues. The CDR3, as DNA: TGTGCCAGCAGCCCCCGCTACGGCTCCTACAATGAGCAGTTCTTC. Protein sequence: CASSPRYGSYNEQFF.

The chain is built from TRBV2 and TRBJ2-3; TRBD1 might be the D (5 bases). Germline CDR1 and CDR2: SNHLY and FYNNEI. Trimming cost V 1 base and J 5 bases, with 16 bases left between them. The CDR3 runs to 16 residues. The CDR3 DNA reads TGTGCCAGCAGTGAAGGGGGCAGGCCCCAGGGAGATACGCAGTATTTT. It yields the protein CASSEGGRPQGDTQYF.

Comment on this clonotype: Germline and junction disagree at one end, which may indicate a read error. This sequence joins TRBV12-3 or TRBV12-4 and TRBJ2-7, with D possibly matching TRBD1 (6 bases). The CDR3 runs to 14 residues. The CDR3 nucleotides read TGTGCCAGCAGATTAGGGGACAACTCCTACGAGCAGTACTTC. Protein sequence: CASRLGDNSYEQYF.